This T cell receptor beta chain was identified in a study of blood T cell repertoires in COVID-19. Across the whole study: The United States, Italy and Spain provided the acute and convalescent COVID-19 samples.

The protocol was immunoSEQ multiplex PCR, while the TCRdb copy is restricted to in-frame clones and leaves out a portion. Of approximately 120,000 clones in the sample, around 83% were seen once. The germline V gene encodes CDR1 SGHTA and CDR2 FQGNSA. Trimming cost V 6 bases and J 2 bases, with 14 bases left between them. This CDR3 is built from 14 residues. The chain has TRBV7-2 and TRBJ2-7; tentative D call: TRBD1 (5 bases). The sequenced sample consisted of PBMCs or T cells enriched from blood (not recorded which). This TCR was recovered from a young man who had recovered from COVID-19. CDR3 protein: CASSLPGAPYEQYF. The DNA for the CDR3 is TGTGCCAGCAGTTTACCTGGGGCCCCCTACGAGCAGTACTTC.